Included here is one TCR beta chain sequence, with context. The entry originates in a study of CD8 T cells in Susac syndrome. With random hexamers, about 0.45 to 1 ug RNA was reverse transcribed. Multiplex immunoSEQ PCR targeted 54 Vbeta and 13 Jbeta TCR beta segments. One entry per CDR3 protein, called by TCRdb with MiXCR from the immunoSEQ multiplex PCR reads. The data hold about 400,000 distinct CDR3 sequences, with 75% to 90% observed a single time. TEMRA cells were FACS-enriched and CD8+ and CD4+ T cells negatively isolated. V lost 1 base, J lost 3 bases, and 12 bases lay in between. CDR3 length: 16 amino acids.

This receptor was taken from a human donor with multiple sclerosis. The rearrangement uses TRBV23-1 and TRBJ2-2, with TRBD2 as a possible D gene (6 bases). TRBV23-1 has ORF status, its function being uncertain. Sequenced sample: CD8+ T cells from PBMCs. The CDR3 is CASSQFPGEDTGELFF. CDR3 nucleotides: TGCGCCAGCAGTCAATTCCCGGGAGAGGACACCGGGGAGCTGTTTTTT.